Listed here are 2 T cell receptor beta chains from one sample, sequenced in a study of T cell repertoires in cytomegalovirus infection. TCRdb reprocessed the reads via MiXCR and lists one record per CDR3 protein. The sample carries about a million distinct CDR3 sequences, roughly 31% recorded once. No antigen has been identified for these receptors. The sample here was cultured CD8+ T cells from PBMCs, taken from culture after CMV antigen stimulation. These receptors were collected from a human donor in good health (CMV status not recorded). Some clones in this sample may be carry-over from other donors' samples.

Concerning this clonotype: An end of the junction differs from the germline gene, which may be a read error. This chain links TRBV7-7 with TRBJ1-4; D gene unclear. CDR1 is SSHAT and CDR2 is FNYEAQ in the germline V gene (reference sequence). The CDR3 sequence is 15 residues long. CDR3 sequence (DNA): TGTGCTAGCAGCTCCTCGTTAGGGAAGAGTGAAAAACTGTTTTTT. Residues: CASSSSLGKSEKLFF.

This clonotype has only a few counts. The chain employs TRBV10-3 and TRBJ2-2; 7 nucleotides match TRBD1. Trimming cost V 1 base and J 4 bases; bases outside gene matches: 6. The CDR3 has 16 amino acids. From germline, CDR1 is ENHRY and CDR2 SYGVKD. The DNA of the CDR3 is TGTGCCATCAGTGAGTTTAGACAGGGAGTCACCGGGGAGCTGTTTTTT. Its protein is CAISEFRQGVTGELFF.